A selection of T cell receptor beta chains follows, all from one sample in a study of CXCR3-negative and CXCR3-positive naive CD8 T cells. Reanalyzing the 5' RACE reads, TCRdb keeps one entry per CDR3 protein, without DNA. The sample has roughly 45,000 distinct CDR3 sequences, and its top ten clones hold 2% to 3%. The material sequenced was naive CXCR3- CD8+ T cells from blood. Receptors were obtained from a human donor in good health. Some clones in this sample may be carry-over from other donors' samples. Both conserved end residues are part of each CDR3.

TRBV12-3/TRBV12-4	TRBJ1-5	CASRLGRDQPQHF
TRBV5-1	TRBJ1-1	CASSPPGTGTDEAFF
TRBV9	TRBJ2-1	CASSVGDEQFF
TRBV6-4	TRBJ2-3	CASSDSSGGADTQYF
TRBV6-6	TRBJ2-7	CASSYSPPTKAYEQYF
TRBV4-2	TRBJ2-5	CASSQDRPGQETQYF
TRBV29-1	TRBJ2-1	CSAPINPNRGHEQFF
TRBV28	TRBJ2-1	CASSPPSGFYNEQFF
TRBV29-1	TRBJ2-2	CSVEFQGPRTGELFF
TRBV4-1	TRBJ2-6	CASSRPSSRANVLTF
TRBV9	TRBJ2-7	CASSVEDRDYEQYF
TRBV10-1	TRBJ2-7	CASSQRDAYYEQYF
TRBV4-3	TRBJ2-7	CASSQDSGLAAYEQYF
TRBV28	TRBJ1-6	CASSLTMEGHSPLHF